The clone carrying this T cell receptor beta chain was detected only a few times. V lost 6 bases to trimming and J lost 0 bases, with 12 bases between them. The length of the CDR3 is 15 residues. From germline, CDR1 is MNHNS and CDR2 SASEGT. The entry originates in a study of T-cell reconstitution after alpha-beta-depleted transplantation in children. Unique molecular identifiers were incorporated into the prepared TCRbeta library. TCRdb redid the calling of the PCR reads with MiXCR, one entry per CDR3 protein. The sample records about 500,000 distinct CDR3 sequences, about 33% being singletons. The receptor was isolated from a human donor who donated a stem cell graft to a child with aplastic anemia. Sequenced here: PBMCs from the stem cell graft donor, sampled from the stem cell graft. This chain links TRBV6-1 with TRBJ1-5; no firm D call. The DNA for the CDR3 is TGTGCCAGCAGCCTGGACCCTAATAGCAATCAGCCCCAGCATTTT. This codes for CASSLDPNSNQPQHF.